The 19 T cell receptor beta chains listed next were all sequenced from one sample in a study of T cells in Graves' hyperthyroidism and ophthalmopathy. The CDR3 regions of TCR beta were amplified from RNA transcripts. The HTBI primer set was used in a first-round RT-PCR of the TCR CDR3. A single record per CDR3 protein comes from TCRdb applying MiXCR to the multiplex PCR reads. The sample records 450,000 to 700,000 distinct CDR3 sequences, roughly 50% being singletons. The specimen was peripheral blood or thyroid tissue (not recorded which). The origin of the receptors is an adult woman with Graves' disease, either hyperthyroidism or ophthalmopathy (not recorded which).

This clonotype was found many times. At one end, the junction sequence differs from germline, possibly due to a read error. The chain combines TRBV2 with TRBJ1-3; 10 nucleotides agree with TRBD1. CDR1 is SNHLY, CDR2 FYNNEI, per germline. CDR3 length: 13 residues. The CDR3 loop is CASSWTGGSTIYF. DNA for the CDR3: TGTGCCAGCAGTTGGACAGGGGGAAGCACCATATATTTT.

Only one count was recorded for this clonotype. A read error may account for a junction end that differs from germline. V usage is TRBV10-3 and J usage is TRBJ1-6, with 10 bases identical to TRBD1. The germline V gene has CDR1 ENHRY and CDR2 SYGVKD. The CDR3 length is 13 residues. DNA for the CDR3: TGTGCTAGCTGGACAGGGGGAAATTCACCCCCCCACTTT. Translating gives CASWTGGNSPPHF.

Concerning this clonotype itself: The junction departs from the called germline gene at one end, perhaps through a read error. V and J are TRBV7-2 and TRBJ1-2; D is possibly TRBD1 (5 bases). The CDR3 spans 14 residues. Germline V lookup: CDR1 SGHTA, CDR2 FQGNSA. The CDR3 nucleotides are TGCGCCAGCAGCTACGGGACCGGGGCTTATGGCTACACCTTC. Its protein is CASSYGTGAYGYTF.

CDR3 nucleotide sequence: TGTGCCAGCAGTGACCCTTACAGGGTTGGCGGCTACACCTTC. Translating gives CASSDPYRVGGYTF. The rearrangement uses TRBV6-1 and TRBJ1-2, with D tentatively TRBD1 (6 bases). The CDR3 runs to 14 residues. The V end was cut by 3 bases, the J end by 8 bases, with 16 bases between. Germline CDR1 and CDR2: MNHNS and SASEGT.

V usage is TRBV6-1 and J usage is TRBJ2-5; 11 bases fit TRBD1. J lost 1 base, V lost 5 bases, and 6 bases had no gene match. The germline V gene has CDR1 MNHNS and CDR2 SASEGT. The CDR3 covers 16 residues. The CDR3 bases are TGTGCCAGCAGTCTAGGGACAGGGGGTCTCCAAGAGACCCAGTACTTC. It specifies CASSLGTGGLQETQYF.

This CDR3 reads CAWLEGPAGANVLTF. The CDR3 nucleotides are TGTGCCTGGCTGGAGGGTCCTGCTGGGGCCAACGTCCTGACTTTC. The V and J genes are TRBV5-4 and TRBJ2-6; D may be TRBD2 (6 bases). Trimming pared 10 bases from V and 2 bases from J, leaving 16 bases between. Germline lookup yields CDR1 SGHNT and CDR2 YYREEE (reference sequence). The length of the CDR3 is 15 residues.

This clonotype was picked up many times. The chain recombines TRBV7-2 with TRBJ1-5; 8 nucleotides align to TRBD1. The V gene end was trimmed by 1 base and the J gene end by 7 bases; junction bases not matched to a gene: 3. The CDR3 has 14 amino acids. CDR1 and CDR2 from the germline V gene are SGHTA and FQGNSA. The CDR3, as DNA: TGTGCCAGCAGCTTAGAACAGGGGGGGCAGCCCCAGCATTTT. Its translation is CASSLEQGGQPQHF.

The V gene is TRBV10-3, the J gene TRBJ2-5; 7 nucleotides match TRBD2. The J call may be in error: the DNA end matches TRBJ2-7 better. This CDR3 has 14 amino acids. Germline V lookup: CDR1 ENHRY, CDR2 SYGVKD. In DNA, the CDR3 is TGTGCCATCAGGGAGAAGCGGGAAAGCTACGAGCAGTACTTC. This translates into CAIREKRESYEQYF.

The rearrangement links TRBV10-3 to TRBJ2-5; the D call may be TRBD1 or TRBD2 (5 bases each). Trimming took 2 bases from V and 5 from J, leaving 15 bases between them. This CDR3 region has 15 residues. Germline CDR1 reads ENHRY; CDR2 reads SYGVKD. CDR3 sequence (DNA): TGTGCCATCAGTGAGGAGGGGCCGAAGGACGAGACCCAGTACTTC. Its protein is CAISEEGPKDETQYF.

This clonotype came up many times. The chain links TRBV9 to TRBJ1-5, with 7 bases matching TRBD1. Germline V gives CDR1 SGDLS, CDR2 YYNGEE. The CDR3 extends over 14 amino acids. With 3 bases clipped from V and 9 bases from J, the junction kept 9 bases outside the gene matches. The CDR3, as DNA: TGTGCCAGCAGCGCGCAGGGGGGGAGGGTGCCCCAGCATTTT. Residues: CASSAQGGRVPQHF. The entire variable domain, with the rest obtained from reference TRBV9 and TRBJ1-5, is as follows: DSGVTQTPKHLITATGQRVTLRCSPRSGDLSVYWYQQSLDQGLQFLIQYYNGEERAKGNILERFSAQQFPDLHSELNLSSLELGDSALYFCASSAQGGRVPQHFGDGTRLSIL.

The chain carries TRBV29-1 and TRBJ1-2, with TRBD1 identical over 10 bases. Trimming took 7 bases from V and 0 from J; bases not matched to a gene: 5. Germline V gene data show CDR1 as SQVTM and CDR2 as ANQGSEA. This CDR3 has 14 amino acids. CDR3 region: CSAPGQGPNYGYTF. CDR3 bases: TGCAGCGCCCCGGGACAGGGGCCTAACTATGGCTACACCTTC.

The chain links TRBV24-1 to TRBJ1-5, with D uncertain. There are 14 residues in the CDR3. Trimming shortened V by 3 bases and J by 5 bases, and 10 bases separated the two germline ends. Germline CDR1 KGHDR, CDR2 SFDVKD. CDR3 sequence reads: CATSDPGQHQPQHF. The CDR3 DNA follows: TGTGCCACCAGTGATCCAGGTCAACATCAGCCCCAGCATTTT.

The rearrangement joins TRBV10-2 to TRBJ2-7; D is perhaps TRBD2 (6 bases). Germline CDR1 is WSHSY and CDR2 is SAAADI. This CDR3 has 13 amino acids. Deletions cut 10 bases from V and 4 bases from J, with 17 bases between. CDR3 nucleotides: TGCGCCACCATAGCGGTGACTGGATACGAGCAGTACTTC. Translated: CATIAVTGYEQYF.

Details on this clonotype: A read error may account for a junction end that differs from germline. The J gene is TRBJ1-2, the V gene TRBV7-7, with TRBD1 identical over 9 bases. In germline, CDR1 is SSHAT, CDR2 FNYEAQ (reference sequence). The CDR3 consists of 13 residues. CDR3 amino acids: CASSLGQGDGCTF. In DNA form, the CDR3 reads TGTGCTAGCAGCTTGGGACAGGGTGACGGCTGCACCTTC.

This chain uses TRBV29-1 with TRBJ1-2, with 9 bases lining up with TRBD1. The germline CDR1 and CDR2 sequences are SQVTM and ANQGSEA. This CDR3 has 16 amino acids. The ends lost 2 bases at V and 4 bases at J; junction bases unmatched: 11. Written as DNA, the CDR3 is TGCAGCGTTGAAATCCGATTACAGGGGGCTGGCTATGGCTACACCTTC. Translating it yields CSVEIRLQGAGYGYTF.

This chain connects TRBV10-3 to TRBJ2-5; 9 nucleotides agree with TRBD1. Matching the DNA end better, TRBJ2-1 makes the J call doubtful. This CDR3 has 15 residues. The germline V gene encodes CDR1 ENHRY and CDR2 SYGVKD. The CDR3 reads CAISEPGTGRSEQFF. In nucleotides, the CDR3 is TGTGCCATCAGTGAGCCGGGGACAGGGAGAAGTGAGCAGTTCTTC.

This clonotype came up a few times. The chain uses TRBV7-2 and TRBJ2-3; the D gene could be TRBD1 or TRBD2 (5 bases each). Trimming shortened V by 2 bases and J by 2 bases, and 8 bases separated the two germline ends. The CDR3 covers 14 residues. Per germline, CDR1 SGHTA and CDR2 FQGNSA. The CDR3 region has the DNA TGTGCCAGCAGCTTAAGCGGACACACAGATACGCAGTATTTT. Its protein product is CASSLSGHTDTQYF.

This chain links TRBV25-1 with TRBJ1-1; a weak D match, TRBD1 (6 bases). The germline gives CDR1 MGHDK, CDR2 SYGVNS. The CDR3 contains 12 residues. V lost 8 bases to trimming and J lost 1 base, with 8 bases between them. CDR3 amino acids: CASLGQNTEAFF. CDR3 bases: TGTGCCAGCTTGGGACAGAACACTGAAGCTTTCTTT.

This chain connects TRBV25-1 to TRBJ2-7, with a tentative D call TRBD1 (6 bases). Germline CDR1 reads MGHDK; CDR2 reads SYGVNS. V lost 1 base and J lost 5, with 12 bases in between. The CDR3 has 14 amino acids. DNA for the CDR3: TGTGCCAGCAGTGAATTTCTGGGGGCGAACGAGCAGTACTTC. Protein: CASSEFLGANEQYF.